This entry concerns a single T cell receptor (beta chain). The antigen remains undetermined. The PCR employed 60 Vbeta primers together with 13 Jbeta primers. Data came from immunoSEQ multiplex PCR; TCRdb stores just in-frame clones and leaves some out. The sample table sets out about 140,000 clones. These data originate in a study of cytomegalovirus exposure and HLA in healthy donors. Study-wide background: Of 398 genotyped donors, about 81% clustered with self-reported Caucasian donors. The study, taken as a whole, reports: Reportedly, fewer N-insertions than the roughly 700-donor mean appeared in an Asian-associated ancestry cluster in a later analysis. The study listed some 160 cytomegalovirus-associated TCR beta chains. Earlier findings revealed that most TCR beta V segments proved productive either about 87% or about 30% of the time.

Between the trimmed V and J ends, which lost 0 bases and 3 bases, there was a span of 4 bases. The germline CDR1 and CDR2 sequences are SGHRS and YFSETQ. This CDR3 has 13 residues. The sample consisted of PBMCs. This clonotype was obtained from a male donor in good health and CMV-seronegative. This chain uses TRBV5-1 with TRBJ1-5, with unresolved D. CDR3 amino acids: CASSLALNQPQHF. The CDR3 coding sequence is TGCGCCAGCAGCTTGGCCCTCAATCAGCCCCAGCATTTT.